This T cell receptor (beta chain) was sequenced in a study of identical twins. As to this clonotype: The antigen is undetermined. This may be a read error: a much more frequent sequence differs by one nucleotide.

Points from the study as a whole: Whereas memory repertoires showed no such difference, abundant cord blood beta clonotypes carried fewer insertions. Interpretation of the results relied on cross-sectional statistical analysis and not on following the same donors.

Template switching added a universal primer site; cDNA carried unique molecular identifiers. Using its own MiXCR run on the 5' RACE reads, TCRdb lists one record per CDR3 protein. This table has some 1,600,000 distinct CDR3 sequences, around a third appearing once. Each donor was a healthy Caucasian. The CDR3 has 13 residues. Germline V gene sequence: CDR1 MDHEN, CDR2 SYDVKM. The ends lost 8 bases at V and 2 bases at J; junction bases unmatched: 4. V is TRBV28 and J is TRBJ2-3, with 7 bases that match TRBD1. The clonotype originates from a newborn girl in good health. Sequencing input: cord blood. For the CDR3, the DNA is TGTGCCAGCCGACAGGGCCTCACAGATACGCAGTATTTT. Protein sequence: CASRQGLTDTQYF. Variable domain in full (rest from reference TRBV28 and TRBJ2-3): DVKVTQSSRYLVKRTGEKVFLECVQDMDHENMFWYRQDPGLGLRLIYFSYDVKMKEKGDIPEGYSVSREKKERFSLILESASTNQTSMYLCASRQGLTDTQYFGPGTRLTVL.